The T cell receptor (beta chain) under discussion was sequenced for a study of breast tumors, draining lymph nodes, adjacent tissues. Study conclusions and caveats: Data fit most tumor T cells coming from lymph node, expanding in tumor. Compared with lymph nodes, tumors were less diverse; compared with nontumor tissue, more.

The germline CDR1 and CDR2 sequences are MGHRA and YSYEKL. V lost 0 bases to trimming and J lost 0 bases, with 9 bases between them. This CDR3 contains 15 residues. Breast cancer patients provided tissue from their axillary draining lymph nodes. Turning to this clonotype: No antigen is known for it.

Each CDR3 protein gets one entry after TCRdb re-called the multiplex PCR reads with MiXCR. This sample carries 200,000 to 300,000 distinct CDR3 sequences, 30% of them seen once, and the ten largest clones take roughly 1.1%. J is TRBJ2-7 and V is TRBV4-1, with D unclear. Sequencing was carried out using axillary lymph node tissue. The TCR comes from a female donor with breast cancer. Some clones in this sample may be carry-over from other donors' samples. The CDR3 DNA follows: TGCGCCAGCAGCCAAGATCGGACGGGCTCCTACGAGCAGTACTTC. This codes for CASSQDRTGSYEQYF.